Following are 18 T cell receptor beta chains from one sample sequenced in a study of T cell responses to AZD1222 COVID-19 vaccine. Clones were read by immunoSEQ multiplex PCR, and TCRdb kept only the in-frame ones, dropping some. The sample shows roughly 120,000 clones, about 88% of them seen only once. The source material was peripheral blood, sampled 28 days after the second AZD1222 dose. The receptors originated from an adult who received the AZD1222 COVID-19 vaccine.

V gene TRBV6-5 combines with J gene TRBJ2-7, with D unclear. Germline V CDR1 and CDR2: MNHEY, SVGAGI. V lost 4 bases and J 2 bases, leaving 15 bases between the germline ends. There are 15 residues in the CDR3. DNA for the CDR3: TGTGCCAGCAGTTCCCCCTCGCCTAGGGCCTACGAGCAGTACTTC. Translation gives CASSSPSPRAYEQYF.

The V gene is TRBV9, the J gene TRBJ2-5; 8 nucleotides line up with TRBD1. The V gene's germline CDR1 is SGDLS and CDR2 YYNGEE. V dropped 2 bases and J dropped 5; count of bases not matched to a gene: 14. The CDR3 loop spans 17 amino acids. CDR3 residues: CASSVAGGNHASETQYF. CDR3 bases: TGTGCCAGCAGCGTTGCAGGGGGCAACCATGCGAGCGAGACCCAGTACTTC.

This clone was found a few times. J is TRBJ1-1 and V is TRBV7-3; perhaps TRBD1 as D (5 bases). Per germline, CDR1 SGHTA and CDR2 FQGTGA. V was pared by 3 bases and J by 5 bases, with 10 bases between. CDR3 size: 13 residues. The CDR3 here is CASSFGGRTEAFF. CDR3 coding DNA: TGTGCCAGCAGCTTCGGGGGGAGGACTGAAGCTTTCTTT.

For the CDR3, the DNA is TGCGCCAGCAGCCAAGAGGCAGGGGGGCCGACAGATACGCAGTATTTT. It translates to CASSQEAGGPTDTQYF. This chain links TRBV4-3 with TRBJ2-3; tentatively, D is TRBD1 (7 bases). Germline CDR1 reads LGHNA; CDR2 reads YSLEER. Trimming shortened V by 0 bases and J by 3 bases, and 13 bases separated the two germline ends. The CDR3 has 16 amino acids.

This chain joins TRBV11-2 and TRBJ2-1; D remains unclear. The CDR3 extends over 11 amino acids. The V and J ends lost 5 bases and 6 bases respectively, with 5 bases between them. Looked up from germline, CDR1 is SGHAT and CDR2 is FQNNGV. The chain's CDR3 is CASSLSNEQFF. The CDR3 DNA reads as TGTGCCAGCAGCCTTAGCAATGAGCAGTTCTTC.

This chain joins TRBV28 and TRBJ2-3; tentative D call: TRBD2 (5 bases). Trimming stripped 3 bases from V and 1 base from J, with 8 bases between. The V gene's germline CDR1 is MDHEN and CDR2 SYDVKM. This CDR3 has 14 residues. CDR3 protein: CASSFWRGTDTQYF. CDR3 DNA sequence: TGTGCCAGCAGTTTCTGGCGGGGCACAGATACGCAGTATTTT.

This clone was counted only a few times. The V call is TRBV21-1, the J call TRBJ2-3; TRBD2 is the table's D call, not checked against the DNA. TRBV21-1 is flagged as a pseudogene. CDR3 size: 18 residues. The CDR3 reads CASSKEYRDWGIRDTQYF. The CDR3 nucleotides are TGTGCCAGCAGCAAAGAGTATCGGGACTGGGGCATTAGGGATACGCAGTATTTT.

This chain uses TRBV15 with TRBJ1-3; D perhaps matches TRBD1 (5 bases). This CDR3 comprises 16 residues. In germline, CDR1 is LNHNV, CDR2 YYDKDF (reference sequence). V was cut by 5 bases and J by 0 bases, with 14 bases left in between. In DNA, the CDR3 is TGTGCCACCAGCCTCGCACCAGGGTACTCTGGAAACACCATATATTTT. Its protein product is CATSLAPGYSGNTIYF. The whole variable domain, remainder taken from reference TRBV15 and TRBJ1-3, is DAMVIQNPRYQVTQFGKPVTLSCSQTLNHNVMYWYQQKSSQAPKLLFHYYDKDFNNEADTPDNFQSRRPNTSFCFLDIRSPGLGDTAMYLCATSLAPGYSGNTIYFGEGSWLTVV.

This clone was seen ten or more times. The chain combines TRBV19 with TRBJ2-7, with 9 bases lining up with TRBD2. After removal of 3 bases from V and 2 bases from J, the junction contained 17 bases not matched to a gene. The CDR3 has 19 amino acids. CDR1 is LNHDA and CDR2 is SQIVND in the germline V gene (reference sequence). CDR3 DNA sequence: TGTGCCAGTAGTATTATGCAACCAGGTAGCGGGGGTAAACCCTACGAGCAGTACTTC. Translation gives CASSIMQPGSGGKPYEQYF.

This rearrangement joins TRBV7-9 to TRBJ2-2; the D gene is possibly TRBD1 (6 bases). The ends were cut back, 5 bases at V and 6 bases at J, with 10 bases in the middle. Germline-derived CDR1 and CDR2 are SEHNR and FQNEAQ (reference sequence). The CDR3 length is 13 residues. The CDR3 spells CASSTTGSGELFF. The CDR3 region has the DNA TGTGCCAGCAGCACCACAGGGTCCGGGGAGCTGTTTTTT.

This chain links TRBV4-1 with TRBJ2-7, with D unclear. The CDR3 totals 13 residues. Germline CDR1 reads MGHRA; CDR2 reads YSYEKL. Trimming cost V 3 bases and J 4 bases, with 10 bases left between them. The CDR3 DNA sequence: TGCGCCAGCAGCCAGGCCCCGAATTACGAGCAGTACTTC. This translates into CASSQAPNYEQYF.

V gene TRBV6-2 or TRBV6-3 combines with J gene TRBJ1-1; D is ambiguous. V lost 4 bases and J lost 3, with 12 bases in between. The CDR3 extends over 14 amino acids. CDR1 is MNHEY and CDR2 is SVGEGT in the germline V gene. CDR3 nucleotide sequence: TGTGCCAGCAGTTTGAGGGCGCGGGACACTGAAGCTTTCTTT. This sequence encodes CASSLRARDTEAFF.

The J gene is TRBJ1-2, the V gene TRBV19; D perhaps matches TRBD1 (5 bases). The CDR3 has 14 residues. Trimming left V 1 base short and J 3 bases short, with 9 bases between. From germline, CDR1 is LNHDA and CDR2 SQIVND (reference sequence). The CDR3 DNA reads TGTGCCAGTAGTATAGGGGGCGACTACTATGGCTACACCTTC. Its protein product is CASSIGGDYYGYTF.

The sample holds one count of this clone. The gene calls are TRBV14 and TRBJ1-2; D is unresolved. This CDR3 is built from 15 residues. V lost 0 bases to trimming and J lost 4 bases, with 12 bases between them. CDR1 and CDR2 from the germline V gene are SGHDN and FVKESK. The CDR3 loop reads CASSQDLAAFYGYTF. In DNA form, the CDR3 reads TGTGCCAGCAGCCAAGATCTGGCGGCCTTCTATGGCTACACCTTC.

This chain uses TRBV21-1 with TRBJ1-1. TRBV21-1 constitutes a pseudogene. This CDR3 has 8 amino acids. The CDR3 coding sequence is TGTGCCAGCAGCCAAGCTTTCTTT. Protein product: CASSQAFF.

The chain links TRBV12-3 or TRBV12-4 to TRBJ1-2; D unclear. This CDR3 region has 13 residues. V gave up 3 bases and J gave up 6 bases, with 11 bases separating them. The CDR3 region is CASSFSGANGYTF. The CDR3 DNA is TGTGCCAGCAGTTTTTCTGGTGCAAATGGCTACACCTTC.

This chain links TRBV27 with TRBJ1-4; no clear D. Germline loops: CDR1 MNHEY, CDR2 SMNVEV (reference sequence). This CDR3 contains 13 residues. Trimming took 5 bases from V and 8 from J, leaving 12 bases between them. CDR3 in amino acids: CASSPRGREKLFF. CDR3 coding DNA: TGTGCCAGCAGTCCGAGAGGGCGGGAAAAACTGTTTTTT.

The CDR3 spells CAWSMGSNQPQHF. In DNA form, the CDR3 reads TGTGCCTGGAGTATGGGGTCCAATCAGCCCCAGCATTTT. This chain joins TRBV30 and TRBJ1-5; D gene uncertain. Germline CDR1 is GTSNPN and CDR2 is SVGIG (reference sequence). The CDR3 loop spans 13 amino acids. Trimming removed 2 bases from V and 3 bases from J, with 8 bases in between. Variable domain in full (rest from reference TRBV30 and TRBJ1-5): SQTIHQWPATLVQPVGSPLSLECTVEGTSNPNLYWYRQAAGRGLQLLFYSVGIGQISSEVPQNLSASRPQDRQFILSSKKLLLSDSGFYLCAWSMGSNQPQHFGDGTRLSIL.